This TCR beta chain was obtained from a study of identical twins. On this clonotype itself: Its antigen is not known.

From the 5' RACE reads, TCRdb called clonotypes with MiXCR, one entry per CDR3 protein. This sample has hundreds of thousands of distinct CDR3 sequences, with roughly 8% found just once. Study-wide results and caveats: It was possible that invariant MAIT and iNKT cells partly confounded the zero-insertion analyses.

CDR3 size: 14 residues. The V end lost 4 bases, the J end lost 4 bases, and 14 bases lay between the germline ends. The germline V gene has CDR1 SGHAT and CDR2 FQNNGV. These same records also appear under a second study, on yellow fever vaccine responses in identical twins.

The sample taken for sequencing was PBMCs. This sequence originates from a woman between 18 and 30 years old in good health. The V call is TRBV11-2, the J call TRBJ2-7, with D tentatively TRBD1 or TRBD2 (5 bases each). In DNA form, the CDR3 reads TGTGCCAGCAGCTCAGGGACCGCTTGGTACGAGCAGTACTTC. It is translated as CASSSGTAWYEQYF.